This is a list of T cell receptor beta chains from one sample in a study of early T cells in non-severe SARS-CoV-2 infection. TCRdb reprocessed the 5' RACE reads via MiXCR and lists one record per CDR3 protein. Seen here are about 77,000 distinct CDR3 sequences, 8.5% to 10% observed once, and the top ten hold 4.8%. The sample consisted of whole blood. The receptors shown here come from an adult who was a healthcare worker with PCR-confirmed SARS-CoV-2 infection or an uninfected control (not recorded which). CDR3s include the opening cysteine and the closing phenylalanine or tryptophan. The order of the fields is V gene, D gene, clone size, J gene, CDR3 protein, CDR3 DNA. A D gene is named only where the DNA matches it firmly. Clone size appears in some rows only: once, few, many, or a class for an expanded clone.

>TRBV12-3/TRBV12-4|.|many|TRBJ2-1
CASSLRASGLGGQFF
TGTGCCAGCAGTTTAAGAGCATCTGGCCTCGGGGGGCAGTTCTTC
>TRBV5-1|.|many|TRBJ2-7
CASSGGSGRTYEQYF
TGCGCCAGCAGTGGGGGAAGCGGAAGAACTTACGAGCAGTACTTC
>TRBV20-1|.|.|TRBJ1-2
CSAPPRESPVSGYTF
TGCAGTGCTCCCCCAAGGGAAAGTCCGGTCTCTGGCTACACCTTC
>TRBV19|.|many|TRBJ2-7
CASSIGGGYEQYF
TGTGCCAGTAGTATAGGTGGCGGCTACGAGCAGTACTTC
>TRBV11-2|.|.|TRBJ2-1
CASSLEAGTYNEQFF
TGTGCCAGCAGCTTAGAGGCAGGGACCTACAATGAGCAGTTCTTC
>TRBV10-3|TRBD1|many|TRBJ2-5
CAISDYTGVDPQETQYF
TGTGCCATCAGTGATTATACAGGGGTGGACCCCCAAGAGACCCAGTACTTC
>TRBV12-3/TRBV12-4|TRBD2|.|TRBJ2-2
CASRPAGNTNTGELFF
TGTGCCAGCAGACCAGCGGGAAATACGAACACCGGGGAGCTGTTTTTT
>TRBV12-3/TRBV12-4|TRBD1|.|TRBJ2-1
CASRTTGAGYNEQFF
TGTGCCAGCAGAACCACAGGGGCGGGCTACAATGAGCAGTTCTTC
>TRBV4-2|.|few|TRBJ1-3
CASSLYTGRENTIYF
TGTGCCAGCAGCCTATACACGGGGCGTGAAAACACCATATATTTT
>TRBV7-9|TRBD2|.|TRBJ2-3
CASSPEASGRFRDTQYF
TGTGCCAGCAGCCCAGAGGCTAGCGGGAGGTTCAGAGATACGCAGTATTTT
>TRBV27|.|many|TRBJ2-2
CASSLFAGNTGELFF
TGTGCCAGCAGTTTATTTGCGGGGAACACCGGGGAGCTGTTTTTT
>TRBV20-1|TRBD2|few|TRBJ2-1
CSAHGTSGGIEQFF
TGCAGTGCTCACGGGACTAGCGGTGGTATTGAGCAGTTCTTC
>TRBV11-2|.|.|TRBJ1-2
CASSPPFRGAGYGYTF
TGTGCCAGCAGCCCTCCCTTCCGGGGGGCTGGCTATGGCTACACCTTC
>TRBV7-9|.|many|TRBJ2-3
CASSLFRGGGTDTQYF
TGTGCCAGCAGCTTATTTAGAGGAGGGGGCACAGATACGCAGTATTTT
>TRBV27|.|many|TRBJ1-5
CASSSYSNQPQHF
TGTGCCAGCAGCAGTTATAGCAATCAGCCCCAGCATTTT
>TRBV28|.|.|TRBJ1-1
CASSYSTEAFF
TGTGCCAGCAGTTACAGTACTGAAGCTTTCTTT
>TRBV5-1|.|few|TRBJ2-1
CASSLDRQRYNEQFF
TGCGCCAGCAGCTTGGATCGGCAAAGATACAATGAGCAGTTCTTC
>TRBV12-3/TRBV12-4|.|few|TRBJ2-7
CASSFQIRYEQYF
TGTGCCAGCAGTTTTCAGATTCGATACGAGCAGTACTTC
>TRBV12-3/TRBV12-4|.|many|TRBJ1-5
CASGAGGNQPQHF
TGTGCCAGCGGGGCTGGAGGCAATCAGCCCCAGCATTTT
>TRBV28|.|many|TRBJ2-1
CASNPSSLSGEQFF
TGTGCCAGCAACCCCAGTAGCCTCAGTGGGGAGCAGTTCTTC
>TRBV4-1|.|many|TRBJ1-1
CASSQEGGTEAFF
TGCGCCAGCAGCCAAGAAGGGGGCACTGAAGCTTTCTTT
>TRBV6-2/TRBV6-3|TRBD1|.|TRBJ1-5
CASSPGQGQYQPQHF
TGTGCCAGCAGTCCGGGACAGGGGCAATACCAGCCCCAGCATTTT
>TRBV6-1|.|many|TRBJ2-7
CASSEWGNRQEQYF
TGTGCCAGCAGTGAATGGGGAAACAGACAGGAGCAGTACTTC
>TRBV2|TRBD1|many|TRBJ2-7
CASRSTGGSYEQYF
TGTGCCAGCAGGTCGACAGGGGGATCCTACGAGCAGTACTTC
>TRBV3-1|.|.|TRBJ2-1
CASSQDFSYNEQFF
TGTGCCAGCAGCCAAGATTTTTCGTACAATGAGCAGTTCTTC
>TRBV27|TRBD1|many|TRBJ2-2
CASSTRDRAGGELFF
TGTGCCAGCAGTACCCGGGACAGGGCCGGCGGGGAGCTGTTTTTT
>TRBV20-1|.|few|TRBJ2-1
CSASLGDWYNEQFF
TGCAGTGCTAGTTTGGGAGACTGGTACAATGAGCAGTTCTTC
>TRBV28|.|.|TRBJ2-3
CASRFATSTDTQYF
TGTGCCAGCAGATTTGCCACTAGCACAGATACGCAGTATTTT
>TRBV10-3|.|many|TRBJ2-6
CAISEVSSGANVLTF
TGTGCCATCAGTGAGGTCTCCTCTGGGGCCAACGTCCTGACTTTC
>TRBV28|.|many|TRBJ1-4
CASSFWEAGKEKLFF
TGTGCCAGCAGTTTTTGGGAGGCGGGAAAGGAAAAACTGTTTTTT
>TRBV6-1|.|.|TRBJ1-5
CASSAAHSNQPQHF
TGTGCCAGCAGTGCAGCTCATAGCAATCAGCCCCAGCATTTT
>TRBV4-1|.|many|TRBJ1-2
CASSPNGWFGYTF
TGCGCCAGCAGCCCGAATGGTTGGTTTGGCTACACCTTC
>TRBV20-1|.|.|TRBJ1-6
CSARWGYANSPLHF
TGCAGTGCTAGGTGGGGTTACGCTAATTCACCCCTCCACTTT
>TRBV14|.|.|TRBJ2-3
CASSRSISTQYF
TGTGCCAGCAGCCGGAGTATAAGTACGCAGTATTTT
>TRBV28|TRBD2|few|TRBJ2-3
CASILSGRDTDTQYF
TGTGCCAGCATCCTCAGCGGGAGGGATACAGATACGCAGTATTTT
>TRBV5-4|.|many|TRBJ2-6
CASSSRASGANVLTF
TGTGCCAGCAGCTCCAGGGCTTCTGGGGCCAACGTCCTGACTTTC
>TRBV29-1|.|many|TRBJ1-1
CSVEVTEAFF
TGCAGCGTTGAGGTCACTGAAGCTTTCTTT
>TRBV20-1|.|.|TRBJ2-1
CSAPPPTSYNEQFF
TGCAGTGCTCCTCCTCCGACTAGCTACAATGAGCAGTTCTTC
>TRBV28|.|many|TRBJ2-5
CASSLRQETQYF
TGTGCCAGCAGTTTGCGTCAAGAGACCCAGTACTTC